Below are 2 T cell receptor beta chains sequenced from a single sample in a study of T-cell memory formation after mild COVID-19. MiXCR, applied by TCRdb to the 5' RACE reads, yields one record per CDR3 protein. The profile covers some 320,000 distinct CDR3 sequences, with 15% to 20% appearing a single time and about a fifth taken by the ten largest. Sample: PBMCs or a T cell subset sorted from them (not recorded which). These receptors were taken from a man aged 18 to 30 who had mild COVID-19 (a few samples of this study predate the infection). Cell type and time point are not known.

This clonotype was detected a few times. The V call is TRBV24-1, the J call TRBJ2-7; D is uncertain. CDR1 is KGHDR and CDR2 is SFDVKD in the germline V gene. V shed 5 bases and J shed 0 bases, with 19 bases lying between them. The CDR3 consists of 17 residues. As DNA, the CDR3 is TGTGCCACCAGTGGAGGAAAAGGACCGAGGAGCTCCTACGAGCAGTACGTC. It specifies CATSGGKGPRSSYEQYV.

As DNA, the CDR3 is TGCGCCAGCAGCCAAGATCTAGGGTACTACGAGCAGTACTTC. Translating gives CASSQDLGYYEQYF. The chain recombines TRBV4-3 with TRBJ2-7, with no clear D. V lost 0 bases, J lost 3 bases, and 9 bases lay in between. This CDR3 contains 14 residues. The germline V gene encodes CDR1 LGHNA and CDR2 YSLEER.